This is a list of T cell receptor beta chains from one sample in a study of shared clonotypes between healthy human individuals. Measured with immunoSEQ multiplex PCR; TCRdb has only the in-frame clones, and not every one. The table shows roughly 2 million clones, with approximately 94% occurring only once. The specimen was naive CD8+ T cells sorted from blood. Receptor source: a man younger than 35 in good health. Both conserved end residues are part of each CDR3. D genes are given only for firm matches. For some rows the clone size is stated as once, few or many, or as a class when expanded; others skip it.

>TRBD2|TRBJ2-7|.|TRBV13
TGTGCCAGCGGAGCTAGCGGGGGCTACGAGCAGTACTTC
CASGASGGYEQYF
>.|TRBJ2-1|.|TRBV27
TGTGCCAGCACCCCTTTGGGGTCACCCTCTCCTTCACAGTTCTTC
CASTPLGSPSPSQFF
>.|TRBJ1-5|.|TRBV5-1
TGCGCCAGCAGCTTGGCCGGAACGTGGCCCCAGCATTTT
CASSLAGTWPQHF
>TRBD1|TRBJ2-3|.|TRBV13
TGTGCCAGCAGCTTAGGGGACAGGTCCACAGATACGCAGTATTTT
CASSLGDRSTDTQYF
>TRBD2|TRBJ2-1|.|TRBV9
TGTGCCAGCGGAGGGACTAGCGGGGGTTCCTACAATGAGCAGTTCTTC
CASGGTSGGSYNEQFF
>.|TRBJ2-5|.|TRBV27
TGTGCCAGCAGCCCAAGTAGCGACCAAGAGACCCAGTACTTC
CASSPSSDQETQYF
>.|TRBJ2-5|.|TRBV11-2
TGTGCCAGCAGCTTAGTTGGCAACCAAGAGACCCAGTACTTC
CASSLVGNQETQYF
>TRBD1|TRBJ2-7|.|TRBV28
TGTGCCAGCAGCCCTGACAGGGTAGTACGCGAGCAGTACTTC
CASSPDRVVREQYF
>TRBD2|TRBJ2-7|.|TRBV5-1
TGCGCCAGCAGCTTCAGGACTAGCGGGGGCTACGAGCAGTACTTC
CASSFRTSGGYEQYF
>TRBD2|TRBJ2-3|.|TRBV4-1
TGCGCCAGCAGACAAATACTAGCGGGAGGGCCGGGGGATACGCAGTATTTT
CASRQILAGGPGDTQYF
>TRBD1|TRBJ2-1|.|TRBV4-1
TGCGCCAGCAGCCACAGACAGGGGACATACAATGAGCAGTTCTTC
CASSHRQGTYNEQFF
>.|TRBJ2-6|.|TRBV30
TGTGCCTGGAGTGGTAGTCTGGAGTGGGGGGCCAACGTCCTGACTTTC
CAWSGSLEWGANVLTF
>TRBD1|TRBJ2-7|.|TRBV11-2
TGTGCCAGCAGCCCCGGGACAGGGATTCTCGCCTACGAGCAGTACTTC
CASSPGTGILAYEQYF
>.|TRBJ2-7|.|TRBV28
TGTGCCAGCAGGAGAGACTACGAGCAGTACTTC
CASRRDYEQYF
>.|TRBJ1-1|.|TRBV4-3
TGCGCCAGCAGCCAAGTAGGACGGACAGATAAGAACACTGAAGCTTTCTTT
CASSQVGRTDKNTEAFF
>.|TRBJ1-5|.|TRBV5-4
TGTGCCAGCAGCGGGGGACCTGGTGGTCAGCCCCAGCATTTT
CASSGGPGGQPQHF
>TRBD1|TRBJ2-5|.|TRBV28
TGTGCCAGCAGTTCTCCGGGACAGGGAGTCGAGACCCAGTACTTC
CASSSPGQGVETQYF
>.|TRBJ2-2|.|TRBV5-6
TGTGCCAGCAGCTATGAAACAGGGACCGACACCGGGGAGCTGTTTTTT
CASSYETGTDTGELFF
>TRBD1|TRBJ1-1|once|TRBV29-1
TGCAGCGTGGGGACAGGGGGCGCGATAACCATTGGAGGGAAGAACACTGAAGCTTTCTTT
CSVGTGGAITIGGKNTEAFF
>.|TRBJ2-3|.|TRBV7-7
TGTGCTAGCAGCTTAGAGTGGGGAGATACGCAGTATTTT
CASSLEWGDTQYF
>TRBD2|TRBJ2-7|.|TRBV27
TGTGCCAGCACCCCGGCACCTAGCGGAAACTACGAGCAGTACTTC
CASTPAPSGNYEQYF
>.|TRBJ1-4|.|TRBV28
TGTGCCAGCGAAGTAGGGAAAGGACGTGAAAAACTGTTTTTT
CASEVGKGREKLFF
>TRBD1|TRBJ2-7|.|TRBV27
TGTGCCAGCAGTTGGACCGGGACAGGGGGCACCTTCTACGAGCAGTACTTC
CASSWTGTGGTFYEQYF
>TRBD1|TRBJ2-7|.|TRBV7-9
TGTGCCAGCAGCTCCGGGACAGGGGTCTCCTACGAGCAGTACTTC
CASSSGTGVSYEQYF
>TRBD1|TRBJ2-3|.|TRBV27
TGTGCCAGCAGGACGACAGGGAGCACAGATACGCAGTATTTT
CASRTTGSTDTQYF
>.|TRBJ2-3|.|TRBV19
TGTGCCAGCAAACCTGTCGGGGAGGGCACAGATACGCAGTATTTT
CASKPVGEGTDTQYF
>.|TRBJ1-2|few|TRBV6-5
TGTGCCAGCAGTTACTCGGAAGGGAACTATGGCTACACCTTC
CASSYSEGNYGYTF
>.|TRBJ2-5|.|TRBV19
TGTGCCAGTAGTATAGTCCTCGGGTGGGAGACCCAGTACTTC
CASSIVLGWETQYF
>.|TRBJ1-1|.|TRBV10-1
TGCGCCAGCAGTGAACAATCAGGAAAGCAGGCCAACACTGAAGCTTTCTTT
CASSEQSGKQANTEAFF
>.|TRBJ1-5|.|TRBV5-6
TGTGCCAGCAGCCGGACAGCTAGCAATCAGCCCCAGCATTTT
CASSRTASNQPQHF
>.|TRBJ1-5|.|TRBV7-2
TGTGCCAGCAGCTTAGTTGACAGCAATCAGCCCCAGCATTTT
CASSLVDSNQPQHF
>TRBD1|TRBJ2-2|.|TRBV10-3
TGTGCCATCAGTGATGACAGGGGGCGCGGGGAGCTGTTTTTT
CAISDDRGRGELFF
>TRBD2|TRBJ2-3|.|TRBV7-9
TGTGCCAGCAGTCCTTTCCAGCGGGAGGGCCGAGATACGCAGTATTTT
CASSPFQREGRDTQYF
>TRBD2|TRBJ2-1|.|TRBV27
TGTGCCAGCACACTAGCGGGGGCCTCGGGGGAGCAGTTCTTC
CASTLAGASGEQFF
>.|TRBJ2-1|.|TRBV10-1
TGCGCCAGCAGTGAGTATGGCGGGTCGCTCAATGAGCAGTTCTTC
CASSEYGGSLNEQFF
>.|TRBJ2-7|.|TRBV27
TGTGCCAGCAGTTTAATCGGAGGGGAGCAGTACTTC
CASSLIGGEQYF
>TRBD2|TRBJ2-5|.|TRBV7-9
TGTGCCAGCAGCTTAGGGTGGGAGGGCCTAGAAGAGACCCAGTACTTC
CASSLGWEGLEETQYF
>.|TRBJ2-4|.|TRBV27
TGTGCCAGCAGTTTATCGCCAGGGACGTTCGGAAACATTCAGTACTTC
CASSLSPGTFGNIQYF
>.|TRBJ1-2|few|TRBV9
TGTGCCAGCAGCGTAGGATCAGGGTCTGACTATGGCTACACCTTC
CASSVGSGSDYGYTF
>.|TRBJ1-1|.|TRBV5-4
TGTGCCAGCAGCTTTAAGGGAGGCACTGAAGCTTTCTTT
CASSFKGGTEAFF
>TRBD1|TRBJ2-1|.|TRBV2
TGTGCCAGCAGCCATGACAGGGGGCCTTACAATGAGCAGTTCTTC
CASSHDRGPYNEQFF
>TRBD2|TRBJ2-1|.|TRBV9
TGTGCCAGCAGCGTAGGCGGGAGTACGAATGAGCAGTTCTTC
CASSVGGSTNEQFF
>.|TRBJ1-3|.|TRBV10-3
TGTGCCATCAGTGAGTCGGGGATCTCTGGAAACACCATATATTTT
CAISESGISGNTIYF
>.|TRBJ2-7|.|TRBV7-9
TGTGCCAGCAGCTTAGGACCGACGGCGGCCGAGCAGTACTTC
CASSLGPTAAEQYF
>.|TRBJ1-6|.|TRBV11-2
TGTGCCAGCAGCTTAGAGGGGTTCTATAATTCACCCCTCCACTTT
CASSLEGFYNSPLHF
>.|TRBJ2-7|.|TRBV5-6
TGTGCCAGCAGCTTAATACAGACGGCTCACTACGAGCAGTACTTC
CASSLIQTAHYEQYF